This TCR beta chain was sequenced in a study of blood T cell repertoires in COVID-19. Profiled with immunoSEQ multiplex PCR; TCRdb holds only in-frame clones, not every one. The repertoire consists of roughly 180,000 clones, with 94% occurring once and the leading ten covering roughly 0.7%. This TCR derives from a young man with COVID-19, enrolled during active disease. Source material: peripheral blood.

Here the CDR3 DNA reads TGCAGCTCCCGGGGACAGTACACTGAAGCTTTCTTT. It yields the protein CSSRGQYTEAFF. This rearrangement joins TRBV29-1 to TRBJ1-1; 7 positions match TRBD1. This CDR3 spans 12 amino acids. Germline-derived CDR1 and CDR2 are SQVTM and ANQGSEA. J lost 3 bases, V lost 8 bases, and 6 bases had no gene match.